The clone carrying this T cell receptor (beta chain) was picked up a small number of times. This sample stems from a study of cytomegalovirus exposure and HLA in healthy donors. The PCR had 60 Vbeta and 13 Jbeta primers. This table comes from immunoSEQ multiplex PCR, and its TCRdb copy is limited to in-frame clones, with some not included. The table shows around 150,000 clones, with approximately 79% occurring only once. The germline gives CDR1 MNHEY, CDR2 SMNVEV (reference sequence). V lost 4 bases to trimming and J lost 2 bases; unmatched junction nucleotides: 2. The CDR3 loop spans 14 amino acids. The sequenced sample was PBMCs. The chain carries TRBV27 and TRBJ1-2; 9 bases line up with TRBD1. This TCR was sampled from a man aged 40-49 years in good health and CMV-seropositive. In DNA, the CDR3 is TGTGCCAGCAGTTCCGGGACAGGGAACTATGGCTACACCTTC. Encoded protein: CASSSGTGNYGYTF.